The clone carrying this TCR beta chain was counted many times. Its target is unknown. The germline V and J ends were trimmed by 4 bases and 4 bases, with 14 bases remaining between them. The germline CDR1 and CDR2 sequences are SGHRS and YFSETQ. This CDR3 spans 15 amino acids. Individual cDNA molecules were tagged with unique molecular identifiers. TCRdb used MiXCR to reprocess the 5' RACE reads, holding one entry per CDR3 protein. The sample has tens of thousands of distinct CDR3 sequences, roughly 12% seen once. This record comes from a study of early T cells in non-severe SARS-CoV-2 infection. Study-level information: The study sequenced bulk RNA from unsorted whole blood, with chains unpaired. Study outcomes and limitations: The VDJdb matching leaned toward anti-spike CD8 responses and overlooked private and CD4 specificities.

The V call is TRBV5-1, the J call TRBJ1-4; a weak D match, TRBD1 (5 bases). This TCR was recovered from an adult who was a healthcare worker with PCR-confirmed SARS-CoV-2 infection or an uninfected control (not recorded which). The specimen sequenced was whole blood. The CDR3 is CASSHTGTLNEKLFF. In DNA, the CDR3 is TGCGCCAGCAGCCACACCGGGACTCTTAATGAAAAACTGTTTTTT.